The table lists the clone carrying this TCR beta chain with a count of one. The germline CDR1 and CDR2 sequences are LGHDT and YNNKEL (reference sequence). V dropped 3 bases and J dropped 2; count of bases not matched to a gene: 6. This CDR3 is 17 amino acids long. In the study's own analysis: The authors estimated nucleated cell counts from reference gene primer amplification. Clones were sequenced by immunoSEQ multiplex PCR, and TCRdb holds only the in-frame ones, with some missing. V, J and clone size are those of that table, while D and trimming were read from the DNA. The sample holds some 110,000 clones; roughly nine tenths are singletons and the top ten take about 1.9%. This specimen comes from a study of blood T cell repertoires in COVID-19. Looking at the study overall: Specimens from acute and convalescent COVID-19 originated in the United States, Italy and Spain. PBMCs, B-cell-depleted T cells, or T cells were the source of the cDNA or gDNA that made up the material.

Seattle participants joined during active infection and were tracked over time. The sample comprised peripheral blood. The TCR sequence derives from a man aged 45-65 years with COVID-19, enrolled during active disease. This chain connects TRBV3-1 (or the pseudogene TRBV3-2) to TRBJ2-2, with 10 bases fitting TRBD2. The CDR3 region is CASSHSGLAVNTGELFF. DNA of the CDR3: TGTGCCAGCAGCCACTCCGGACTAGCGGTAAACACCGGGGAGCTGTTTTTT.